Below are 28 T cell receptor beta chains sequenced from a single sample in a study of OX40 agonist ivuxolimab in advanced cancers. The method was immunoSEQ multiplex PCR; TCRdb's version includes in-frame clones alone and lacks a portion of them. The table lists around 92,000 clones, around 92% of them singletons. Sequenced here: CD4+ or CD8+ T cells sorted from blood, sampled in a trial of the OX40 agonist ivuxolimab. The receptors here all came from an adult with an advanced solid tumor such as melanoma, head and neck, liver or kidney cancer.

The chain joins TRBV16 to TRBJ2-1, with D perhaps matching TRBD1 (6 bases). In germline, CDR1 is KGHSY, CDR2 FQNENV. The CDR3 is made up of 13 amino acids. V was trimmed by 6 bases and J by 4 bases, leaving 10 bases between them. CDR3 region: CASRRDTYNEQFF. CDR3 nucleotides: TGTGCCAGCAGAAGGGACACTTACAATGAGCAGTTCTTC.

This chain uses TRBV6-6 with TRBJ2-7; D unclear. From germline, CDR1 is MNHNY and CDR2 SVGAGI (reference sequence). This CDR3 region has 12 residues. Between the trimmed V and J ends, which lost 5 bases and 3 bases, there was a span of 8 bases. The CDR3 is CASSRDGYEQYV. The DNA of the CDR3 is TGTGCCAGCAGTCGAGACGGCTACGAGCAGTACGTC.

The chain links TRBV5-5 to TRBJ2-7; no clear D. This CDR3 has 13 amino acids. Germline V lookup: CDR1 SGHKS, CDR2 YYEKEE (reference sequence). V was trimmed by 3 bases and J by 5 bases, leaving 12 bases between them. CDR3 nucleotides: TGTGCCAGCAGCTCCCTGGGTCTGCACGAGCAGTACTTC. Translated, it gives CASSSLGLHEQYF.

The count of this clone is one. The rearrangement joins TRBV30 to TRBJ1-5; D is ambiguous. V lost 3 bases and J 0 bases, leaving 6 bases between the germline ends. The CDR3 extends over 13 amino acids. Per germline, CDR1 GTSNPN and CDR2 SVGIG (reference sequence). CDR3 nucleotides: TGTGCCTGGAGATACAGTAGCAATCAGCCCCAGCATTTT. Protein product: CAWRYSSNQPQHF.

J is TRBJ2-5 and V is TRBV4-2, with TRBD2 as a possible D gene (5 bases). Germline values: CDR1 LGHNA, CDR2 YNFKEQ. The CDR3 has 14 residues. The V gene lost 2 bases and the J gene lost 0 bases, with 7 bases spanning the gap. The CDR3 reads CASSQQRYQETQYF. CDR3 DNA: TGTGCCAGCAGCCAACAGCGGTACCAAGAGACCCAGTACTTC.

This rearrangement joins TRBV11-2 to TRBJ1-2; D unresolved. The V gene's germline CDR1 is SGHAT and CDR2 FQNNGV. There are 13 residues in the CDR3. Trimming cost V 2 bases and J 4 bases, with 8 bases left between them. CDR3 sequence reads: CASSLTGIYGYTF. The CDR3 DNA follows: TGTGCCAGCAGCTTAACGGGGATCTATGGCTACACCTTC.

The chain has TRBV10-3 and TRBJ2-1; the D gene could be TRBD1 or TRBD2 (5 bases each). Germline V gene sequence: CDR1 ENHRY, CDR2 SYGVKD. Between the trimmed V and J ends, which lost 4 bases and 8 bases, there was a span of 15 bases. The CDR3 covers 14 residues. CDR3 protein: CAISVGASSDEQFF. CDR3 bases: TGTGCCATCAGTGTAGGGGCTAGCTCGGATGAGCAGTTCTTC.

J is TRBJ1-2 and V is TRBV6-6; D may be TRBD1 (5 bases). The V end lost 7 bases, the J end lost 2 bases, and 5 bases lay between the germline ends. Germline lookup yields CDR1 MNHNY and CDR2 SVGAGI (reference sequence). CDR3 length: 11 amino acids. For the CDR3, the DNA is TGTGCCAGCACAGGGAACTATGGCTACACCTTC. It yields the protein CASTGNYGYTF.

The chain employs TRBV5-4 and TRBJ1-2, with a tentative D call TRBD1 (5 bases). In germline, CDR1 is SGHNT, CDR2 YYREEE (reference sequence). CDR3 length: 14 amino acids. V lost 2 bases, J lost 2 bases, and 10 bases lay in between. The CDR3 region is CASSFNQGNYGYTF. The DNA of the CDR3 is TGTGCCAGCAGCTTTAATCAGGGAAACTATGGCTACACCTTC.

V gene TRBV5-4 combines with J gene TRBJ2-3; either TRBD1 or TRBD2 may supply D (6 bases each). CDR1 and CDR2 from the germline V gene are SGHNT and YYREEE (reference sequence). V was shortened by 0 bases and J by 4 bases, with 9 bases between the two germline ends. CDR3 length: 14 residues. The chain's CDR3 is CASSLGGASDTQYF. The CDR3 nucleotides read TGTGCCAGCAGCTTGGGGGGGGCATCAGATACGCAGTATTTT. Using reference TRBV5-4 and TRBJ2-3 for the parts outside the CDR3, the full variable domain is ETGVTQSPTHLIKTRGQQVTLRCSSQSGHNTVSWYQQALGQGPQFIFQYYREEENGRGNFPPRFSGLQFPNYSSELNVNALELDDSALYLCASSLGGASDTQYFGPGTRLTVL.

The chain couples TRBV7-9 to TRBJ2-3; D uncertain. This CDR3 is built from 13 residues. The V and J ends lost 1 base and 0 bases respectively, with 2 bases between them. Germline values: CDR1 SEHNR, CDR2 FQNEAQ (reference sequence). The DNA for the CDR3 is TGTGCCAGCAGCTTAGGAAGCACAGATACGCAGTATTTT. This sequence encodes CASSLGSTDTQYF.

The chain employs TRBV9 and TRBJ2-3, with D possibly TRBD1 on 6 matching bases. The germline CDR1 and CDR2 sequences are SGDLS and YYNGEE. The CDR3 loop spans 18 amino acids. The V and J ends lost 2 bases and 0 bases respectively, with 19 bases between them. The CDR3 spells CASSVSPSRGSSTDTQYF. CDR3 in DNA: TGTGCCAGCAGCGTCTCCCCCTCCAGGGGATCTAGCACAGATACGCAGTATTTT.

The chain uses TRBV25-1 and TRBJ1-1; D might be TRBD1 (6 bases). Trimming stripped 3 bases from V and 10 bases from J, with 15 bases between. The V gene's germline CDR1 is MGHDK and CDR2 SYGVNS. The CDR3 is 13 residues long. As DNA, the CDR3 is TGTGCCAGCAGTGACTGGGGGCTTCCAGGAGCTTTCTTT. Its protein is CASSDWGLPGAFF.

The CDR3 reads CASSYSAARSDTQYF. CDR3 nucleotides: TGTGCCAGCAGTTACTCCGCCGCTAGGTCAGATACGCAGTATTTT. This sequence joins TRBV6-5 and TRBJ2-3; D remains unclear. CDR1 and CDR2 from the germline V gene are MNHEY and SVGAGI. The CDR3 is 15 residues long. The V end was cut by 0 bases, the J end by 4 bases, with 11 bases between.

The chain is built from TRBV19 and TRBJ2-1, with 10 bases identical to TRBD2. The length of the CDR3 is 18 residues. Germline CDR1 and CDR2: LNHDA and SQIVND (reference sequence). V lost 7 bases, J lost 5 bases, and 17 bases stayed unmatched. The CDR3 coding sequence is TGTGCCAGTACTCGGGTAGCGGGGGGCGTGCGGACAGACAATGAGCAGTTCTTC. Residues: CASTRVAGGVRTDNEQFF.

The V gene is TRBV5-6, the J gene TRBJ1-4, with D unresolved. Germline CDR1 is SGHDT and CDR2 is YYEEEE. CDR3 length: 14 amino acids. Deletions cut 4 bases from V and 4 bases from J, with 11 bases between. CDR3 bases: TGTGCCAGCAGCCTGAGGGAGTATAATGAAAAACTGTTTTTT. Translating it yields CASSLREYNEKLFF.

For this clone: One end of the junction is discordant with germline, which a read error may explain. The genes are TRBV7-7 and TRBJ2-5; the match to TRBD1 covers 7 bases. Germline V gene data show CDR1 as SSHAT and CDR2 as FNYEAQ (reference sequence). The CDR3 totals 14 residues. The CDR3 DNA is TGTGCTAGCAGCTTAGGGACAGTCCAAGAGACCCAGTACTTC. Translated, it gives CASSLGTVQETQYF.

The chain joins TRBV29-1 to TRBJ2-7; no clear D gene. The CDR3 is 13 amino acids. V lost 4 bases to trimming and J lost 1 base, with 11 bases between them. CDR1 is SQVTM, CDR2 ANQGSEA, per germline. The CDR3 DNA follows: TGCAGCGTTGGAAGGCCCCCGTCCTACGAGCAGTACTTC. Protein sequence: CSVGRPPSYEQYF.

The gene calls are TRBV10-3 and TRBJ1-1, with TRBD1 identical over 9 bases. The CDR3 is 16 amino acids. CDR1 and CDR2 from the germline V gene are ENHRY and SYGVKD. The trim removed 3 bases at V and 3 bases at J, leaving 8 bases unmatched. For the CDR3, the DNA is TGTGCCATCAGTGAAAGGGAAGGGGACAGGGACACTGAAGCTTTCTTT. It encodes CAISEREGDRDTEAFF.

The CDR3 sequence is CASSWSDTEAFF. The CDR3 nucleotides are TGTGCCAGCAGTTGGTCCGACACTGAAGCTTTCTTT. The chain has TRBV27 and TRBJ1-1, with D unclear. The CDR3 consists of 12 residues. V gave up 4 bases and J gave up 3 bases, with 6 bases separating them. Germline CDR1 is MNHEY and CDR2 is SMNVEV (reference sequence).

CDR3 sequence reads: CASSPGRATEAFF. CDR3 nucleotides: TGTGCCAGCAGTCCCGGACGGGCCACTGAAGCTTTCTTT. This chain connects TRBV6-6 to TRBJ1-1; no clear D. V dropped 5 bases and J dropped 4 bases, with 11 bases sitting between them. Germline lookup yields CDR1 MNHNY and CDR2 SVGAGI (reference sequence). The CDR3 runs 13 residues.

This chain links TRBV7-9 with TRBJ2-3, with 9 bases that match TRBD2. The CDR3 is 16 residues long. Germline lookup yields CDR1 SEHNR and CDR2 FQNEAQ (reference sequence). V dropped 5 bases and J dropped 0; count of bases not matched to a gene: 6. CDR3 sequence (DNA): TGTGCCAGCAGCCCCGGACTAGCGAGTAGCACAGATACGCAGTATTTT. It yields the protein CASSPGLASSTDTQYF.

This clone was detected only once. The chain is built from TRBV10-3 and TRBJ2-4; D remains unclear. This CDR3 contains 16 residues. The germline V and J ends were trimmed by 3 bases and 0 bases, with 12 bases remaining between them. CDR1 is ENHRY, CDR2 SYGVKD, per germline. The CDR3 DNA reads as TGTGCCATCAGTGAAGTGTCGGGTCAAGCCAAAAACATTCAGTACTTC. Translation gives CAISEVSGQAKNIQYF.

This clone was counted between two and nine times. The chain employs TRBV5-5 and TRBJ1-3; D gene ambiguous. CDR1 and CDR2 (germline): SGHKS, YYEKEE (reference sequence). The CDR3 sequence is 16 residues long. V was clipped by 0 bases and J by 0 bases, with 10 bases between them. The CDR3 nucleotides are TGTGCCAGCAGCTTGGTGCTTACTGGCTCTGGAAACACCATATATTTT. Protein: CASSLVLTGSGNTIYF.

The rearrangement joins TRBV9 to TRBJ2-7, with no clear D. The germline V and J ends were trimmed by 4 bases and 5 bases, with 16 bases remaining between them. The CDR3 covers 14 residues. CDR1 and CDR2 from the germline V gene are SGDLS and YYNGEE. As DNA, the CDR3 is TGTGCCAGCAGCCCGCGCCAGGTTTCCCACGAGCAGTACTTC. This encodes CASSPRQVSHEQYF.

The V call is TRBV7-8, the J call TRBJ2-3; no firm D call. Germline CDR1 SGHVS, CDR2 FQNEAQ. This CDR3 has 14 amino acids. Deletions cut 2 bases from V and 4 bases from J, with 10 bases between. The CDR3 nucleotides read TGTGCCAGCAGCTTATTCGACAAGGCAGATACGCAGTATTTT. Encoded protein: CASSLFDKADTQYF.

The V gene is TRBV30, the J gene TRBJ1-5; D ambiguous. Trimming took off 0 bases at V and 4 bases at J, with 10 bases between the two ends. The CDR3 extends over 14 amino acids. Germline V gene lookup returns CDR1 GTSNPN and CDR2 SVGIG (reference sequence). CDR3 in DNA: TGTGCCTGGAGTGTAACCCAGCTTAATCAGCCCCAGCATTTT. This gives the protein CAWSVTQLNQPQHF.

This clone has just a few counts. V usage is TRBV6-6 and J usage is TRBJ1-5; D possibly corresponds to TRBD1 (5 bases). In germline, CDR1 is MNHNY, CDR2 SVGAGI (reference sequence). This CDR3 spans 13 amino acids. Between the trimmed V and J ends, which lost 6 bases and 5 bases, there was a span of 11 bases. The CDR3 nucleotides read TGTGCCAGCAGCCCCCAGGGAGATCAGCCCCAGCATTTT. It specifies CASSPQGDQPQHF.